What follows are 5 T cell receptor beta chains derived from one specimen sequenced in a study of T cells in Graves' hyperthyroidism and ophthalmopathy. TCR beta CDR3 region amplification was performed from RNA transcripts. TCR CDR3 underwent first-round RT-PCR with the HTBI primer set. One entry per CDR3 protein results from TCRdb running MiXCR on the multiplex PCR reads. The sample gives roughly 500,000 distinct CDR3 sequences, around 43% of which show up once; 44% is in the top ten. The sequencing input was peripheral blood or thyroid tissue (not recorded which). The receptors stem from an adult woman with Graves' disease, either hyperthyroidism or ophthalmopathy (not recorded which).

This clonotype appeared a few times. The chain carries TRBV20-1 and TRBJ1-6; D is unresolved. The V end lost 0 bases, the J end lost 15 bases, and 9 bases lay between the germline ends. The CDR3 has 11 amino acids. In germline, CDR1 is DFQATT, CDR2 SNEGSKA (reference sequence). The CDR3 bases are TGCAGTGCTAGAGATCTCGGGCACCTCCACTTT. This codes for CSARDLGHLHF.

The chain couples TRBV20-1 to TRBJ2-5; D call uncertain. The end of the DNA aligns better with TRBJ2-1, so the J call may be wrong. Germline assignment: CDR1 DFQATT and CDR2 SNEGSKA (reference sequence). The CDR3 is 11 amino acids. CDR3 DNA sequence: TGCAGTGCTAGTCGTCACAATGAGCAGTTCTTC. Translating it yields CSASRHNEQFF.

This chain connects TRBV9 to TRBJ1-3; D possibly corresponds to TRBD1 (5 bases). The V end lost 0 bases, the J end lost 4 bases, and 5 bases lay between the germline ends. CDR3 length: 13 amino acids. Germline-derived CDR1 and CDR2 are SGDLS and YYNGEE. CDR3 sequence: CASSVGQGNTIYF. CDR3 coding DNA: TGTGCCAGCAGCGTAGGACAGGGAAACACCATATATTTT.

The V and J genes are TRBV2 and TRBJ2-1; no clear D. There are 12 residues in the CDR3. Trimming removed 4 bases at V and 0 bases at J, with 1 base between. Germline-derived CDR1 and CDR2 are SNHLY and FYNNEI. CDR3 DNA sequence: TGTGCCAGCAGTGCCTCCTACAATGAGCAGTTCTTC. Translated: CASSASYNEQFF. Full variable domain (outside the CDR3, taken from reference TRBV2 and TRBJ2-1): EPEVTQTPSHQVTQMGQEVILRCVPISNHLYFYWYRQILGQKVEFLVSFYNNEISEKSEIFDDQFSVERPDGSNFTLKIRSTKLEDSAMYFCASSASYNEQFFGPGTRLTVL.

This clonotype was detected ten times or more. V is TRBV5-5 and J is TRBJ1-1; D unclear. This CDR3 is built from 16 residues. Germline CDR1 reads SGHKS; CDR2 reads YYEKEE (reference sequence). Between the trimmed V and J ends, which lost 0 bases and 1 base, there was a span of 13 bases. The CDR3 DNA reads TGTGCCAGCAGCTTGGATTTTGAGGTACCGAACACTGAAGCTTTCTTT. Its translation is CASSLDFEVPNTEAFF.